A selection of T cell receptor beta chains follows, all from one sample in a study of T cell changes during pregnancy in multiple sclerosis. The method was immunoSEQ multiplex PCR; TCRdb's version includes in-frame clones alone and lacks a portion of them. This sample has approximately 68,000 clones, with just over 90% found just once. The sample was peripheral blood, taken in the second trimester of pregnancy. These receptor sequences come from a female donor with multiple sclerosis, enrolled in a pregnancy study. CDR3s include the opening cysteine and the closing phenylalanine or tryptophan. Each record gives: D gene, CDR3 length, V gene, clone size, J gene, CDR3 DNA, CDR3 protein. The D gene is left open where the match is weak. The listing skips clone size in some rows; elsewhere it reads once, few, many or a size class.

D gene: TRBD1
CDR3 length: 15
V gene: TRBV5-4
clone size: .
J gene: TRBJ1-2
CDR3 DNA: TGTGCCAGCAGCCCGAGAGGGACAGGGGCCTATGGCTACACCTTC
CDR3 protein: CASSPRGTGAYGYTF

D gene: TRBD2
CDR3 length: 15
V gene: TRBV5-7
clone size: .
J gene: TRBJ2-7
CDR3 DNA: TGTGCCTTTTTACGCCCCAAGCGGGAGGTGGCCGAGCAGTACTTC
CDR3 protein: CAFLRPKREVAEQYF

D gene: TRBD1
CDR3 length: 15
V gene: TRBV25-1
clone size: .
J gene: TRBJ2-2
CDR3 DNA: TGTGCCAGCAGTGATATCCAGGGGGCGTCCGGGGAGCTGTTTTTT
CDR3 protein: CASSDIQGASGELFF

D gene: .
CDR3 length: 14
V gene: TRBV4-2
clone size: .
J gene: TRBJ2-1
CDR3 DNA: TGTGCCAGCAGCCAAGATAATCGCTACAATGAGCAGTTCTTC
CDR3 protein: CASSQDNRYNEQFF

D gene: TRBD1
CDR3 length: 15
V gene: TRBV5-4
clone size: .
J gene: TRBJ2-3
CDR3 DNA: TGTGCCAGCAGCTGGGGACAGGGTAGCACAGATACGCAGTATTTT
CDR3 protein: CASSWGQGSTDTQYF

D gene: .
CDR3 length: 14
V gene: TRBV5-5
clone size: .
J gene: TRBJ2-7
CDR3 DNA: TGTGCCAGCAGTACAGGTTTGGGCTCCTACGAGCAGTACTTC
CDR3 protein: CASSTGLGSYEQYF

D gene: TRBD2
CDR3 length: 14
V gene: TRBV10-1
clone size: .
J gene: TRBJ2-3
CDR3 DNA: TGCGCCAGCAGGGGACTAGCGGACACAGATACGCAGTATTTT
CDR3 protein: CASRGLADTDTQYF

D gene: .
CDR3 length: 15
V gene: TRBV29-1
clone size: .
J gene: TRBJ1-2
CDR3 DNA: TGCAGCGTTGACCAAGGAGGGGCAGCTAACTATGGCTACACCTTC
CDR3 protein: CSVDQGGAANYGYTF

D gene: .
CDR3 length: 16
V gene: TRBV5-5
clone size: .
J gene: TRBJ2-4
CDR3 DNA: TGTGCCAGCAGCTTGGGTTTCGGGGGAGCCAAAAACATTCAGTACTTC
CDR3 protein: CASSLGFGGAKNIQYF

D gene: .
CDR3 length: 13
V gene: TRBV28
clone size: .
J gene: TRBJ1-1
CDR3 DNA: TGTGCCAGCAGTTTTAGCCAGGGCACTGAAGCTTTCTTT
CDR3 protein: CASSFSQGTEAFF

D gene: TRBD2
CDR3 length: 14
V gene: TRBV6-4
clone size: .
J gene: TRBJ2-1
CDR3 DNA: TGTGCCAGCGGCCGGACTAGCGGTTCCAATGAGCAGTTCTTC
CDR3 protein: CASGRTSGSNEQFF

D gene: .
CDR3 length: 11
V gene: TRBV5-4
clone size: .
J gene: TRBJ2-5
CDR3 DNA: TGTGCCAGCAGCGAGGCGGAGACCCAGTACTTC
CDR3 protein: CASSEAETQYF

D gene: .
CDR3 length: 13
V gene: TRBV14
clone size: .
J gene: TRBJ1-2
CDR3 DNA: TGTGCCAGCAGCGCAACGGTGAACTATGGCTACACCTTC
CDR3 protein: CASSATVNYGYTF

D gene: TRBD1
CDR3 length: 14
V gene: TRBV6-4
clone size: .
J gene: TRBJ1-5
CDR3 DNA: TGTGCCAGCAGTGAGGGACAGGGCAATCAGCCCCAGCATTTT
CDR3 protein: CASSEGQGNQPQHF

D gene: TRBD2
CDR3 length: 19
V gene: TRBV9
clone size: once
J gene: TRBJ2-7
CDR3 DNA: TGTGCCAGCAGCCCGGATAACCCGGGACTAGCGGGAGGGCCGGGTGAGCAGTACTTC
CDR3 protein: CASSPDNPGLAGGPGEQYF

D gene: .
CDR3 length: 15
V gene: TRBV12-5
clone size: .
J gene: TRBJ1-1
CDR3 DNA: TGTGCTAGTGGTTTCCAAGCCCAGGAAGTCACTGAAGCTTTCTTT
CDR3 protein: CASGFQAQEVTEAFF

D gene: TRBD1
CDR3 length: 16
V gene: TRBV10-3
clone size: many
J gene: TRBJ1-1
CDR3 DNA: TGTGCCATCGCGGGGACAGGGGGCGTTGTGAACACTGAAGCTTTCTTT
CDR3 protein: CAIAGTGGVVNTEAFF

D gene: TRBD1
CDR3 length: 18
V gene: TRBV4-3
clone size: .
J gene: TRBJ2-6
CDR3 DNA: TGCGCCAGCAGCCAAGATTGGGACAGTCTCATCGGGGCCAACGTCCTGACTTTC
CDR3 protein: CASSQDWDSLIGANVLTF

D gene: .
CDR3 length: 15
V gene: TRBV7-9
clone size: .
J gene: TRBJ2-5
CDR3 DNA: TGTGCCAGCAGCTTAGCCGGCAGGGCGAAGGAGACCCAGTACTTC
CDR3 protein: CASSLAGRAKETQYF

D gene: .
CDR3 length: 14
V gene: TRBV29-1
clone size: once
J gene: TRBJ2-6
CDR3 DNA: TGCAGCGTTCCTCAGGTAGATGGGGCCAACGTCCTGACTTTC
CDR3 protein: CSVPQVDGANVLTF

D gene: TRBD1
CDR3 length: 11
V gene: TRBV29-1
clone size: few
J gene: TRBJ1-1
CDR3 DNA: TGCAGCGTTGGCACGGGACAGTCTGCTTTCTTT
CDR3 protein: CSVGTGQSAFF

D gene: .
CDR3 length: 14
V gene: TRBV9
clone size: .
J gene: TRBJ2-5
CDR3 DNA: TGTGCCAGCAGCTCTGGGCTAGCGCGAGAGACCCAGTACTTC
CDR3 protein: CASSSGLARETQYF

D gene: .
CDR3 length: 18
V gene: TRBV4-1
clone size: .
J gene: TRBJ1-5
CDR3 DNA: TGCGCCAGCAGCCAAGATGCCACAGGTTCTTATAGCAATCAGCCCCAGCATTTT
CDR3 protein: CASSQDATGSYSNQPQHF

D gene: TRBD2
CDR3 length: 15
V gene: TRBV5-1
clone size: .
J gene: TRBJ2-1
CDR3 DNA: TGCGCCAGCGTTGAACTAGCGGGAGGGGGTGATGAGCAGTTCTTC
CDR3 protein: CASVELAGGGDEQFF

D gene: .
CDR3 length: 13
V gene: TRBV6-5
clone size: .
J gene: TRBJ2-7
CDR3 DNA: TGTGCCAGCAGTTACCGAGGCTGGGACGAGCAGTACTTC
CDR3 protein: CASSYRGWDEQYF

D gene: TRBD1
CDR3 length: 15
V gene: TRBV27
clone size: .
J gene: TRBJ1-2
CDR3 DNA: TGTGCCAGCAGTTCTCGACAGGGGGGTAACTATGGCTACACCTTC
CDR3 protein: CASSSRQGGNYGYTF

D gene: .
CDR3 length: 13
V gene: TRBV18
clone size: .
J gene: TRBJ2-7
CDR3 DNA: TGTGCCAGCTCACTACGGGACATCGACGAGCAGTACTTC
CDR3 protein: CASSLRDIDEQYF

D gene: .
CDR3 length: 11
V gene: TRBV29-1
clone size: .
J gene: TRBJ1-1
CDR3 DNA: TGCAGCGTGGATCCCGGGGGGTTGGCTTTCTTT
CDR3 protein: CSVDPGGLAFF

D gene: .
CDR3 length: 15
V gene: TRBV11-2
clone size: .
J gene: TRBJ2-1
CDR3 DNA: TGTGCCAGCAGCCTGGGACTGCTCTCCTACAATGAGCAGTTCTTC
CDR3 protein: CASSLGLLSYNEQFF

D gene: TRBD2
CDR3 length: 17
V gene: TRBV19
clone size: .
J gene: TRBJ2-2
CDR3 DNA: TGTGCCAGTAGTATGACCGGACTAGCGGGAGGGCCTGTGGAGCTGTTTTTT
CDR3 protein: CASSMTGLAGGPVELFF

D gene: .
CDR3 length: 17
V gene: TRBV6-1
clone size: medium-sized
J gene: TRBJ1-5
CDR3 DNA: TGTGCCAGCAGTGAAGCGAAGAGAACCTATAGCAATCAGCCCCAGCATTTT
CDR3 protein: CASSEAKRTYSNQPQHF

D gene: TRBD1
CDR3 length: 19
V gene: TRBV5-8
clone size: .
J gene: TRBJ2-7
CDR3 DNA: TGTGCCAGCAGCTTGGATATGGGGACAGGGGGTAGTGTAATGTTCGAGCAGTACTTC
CDR3 protein: CASSLDMGTGGSVMFEQYF

D gene: .
CDR3 length: 12
V gene: TRBV29-1
clone size: .
J gene: TRBJ1-5
CDR3 DNA: TGCAGCGTTGGATTACAGGGTCAGCCCCAGCATTTT
CDR3 protein: CSVGLQGQPQHF

D gene: .
CDR3 length: 13
V gene: TRBV11-1
clone size: .
J gene: TRBJ1-1
CDR3 DNA: TGTGCCAGCAGCTTAGCGCCGGTAAGAGAAGCTTTCTTT
CDR3 protein: CASSLAPVREAFF

D gene: .
CDR3 length: 13
V gene: TRBV30
clone size: .
J gene: TRBJ1-6
CDR3 DNA: TGTGCCTGGAGTTCCTCGGAGGATTCACCCCTCCACTTT
CDR3 protein: CAWSSSEDSPLHF

D gene: .
CDR3 length: 13
V gene: TRBV29-1
clone size: .
J gene: TRBJ1-1
CDR3 DNA: TGCAGCTACATGCGTCAACAGGGACTAGAAGCTTTCTTT
CDR3 protein: CSYMRQQGLEAFF

D gene: TRBD1
CDR3 length: 13
V gene: TRBV6-1
clone size: .
J gene: TRBJ1-2
CDR3 DNA: TGTGCCAGCAACACAGGGGAAGGCTATGGCTACACCTTC
CDR3 protein: CASNTGEGYGYTF

D gene: .
CDR3 length: 16
V gene: TRBV30
clone size: .
J gene: TRBJ2-1
CDR3 DNA: TGTGCCTGGAGCTACCGCGGGGGCCTCCTATACAATGAGCAGTTCTTC
CDR3 protein: CAWSYRGGLLYNEQFF

D gene: TRBD1
CDR3 length: 17
V gene: TRBV5-6
clone size: .
J gene: TRBJ2-1
CDR3 DNA: TGTGCCAGCAGAGAGCCAGGGGGCCAAAGCTCCTACAATGAGCAGTTCTTC
CDR3 protein: CASREPGGQSSYNEQFF

D gene: .
CDR3 length: 14
V gene: TRBV5-6
clone size: .
J gene: TRBJ2-7
CDR3 DNA: TGTGCCAGCAGCTGGGCGGGCAGCTCCTACGAGCAGTACTTC
CDR3 protein: CASSWAGSSYEQYF

D gene: .
CDR3 length: 14
V gene: TRBV7-6
clone size: .
J gene: TRBJ1-3
CDR3 DNA: TGTGCCAGCAGCTTGGGGAGAGTAGGAAACACCATATATTTT
CDR3 protein: CASSLGRVGNTIYF

D gene: TRBD1
CDR3 length: 17
V gene: TRBV19
clone size: .
J gene: TRBJ2-6
CDR3 DNA: TGTGCCAGTAGTACGGGACAGGGGCTACCGGGGGCCAACGTCCTGACTTTC
CDR3 protein: CASSTGQGLPGANVLTF

D gene: .
CDR3 length: 12
V gene: TRBV6-5
clone size: .
J gene: TRBJ2-3
CDR3 DNA: TGTGCCAGCAACCCCGGGCGCGGGCCGATGAATTTT
CDR3 protein: CASNPGRGPMNF

D gene: TRBD1
CDR3 length: 15
V gene: TRBV16
clone size: once
J gene: TRBJ1-5
CDR3 DNA: TGTGCCAGCAGCCAAGGGACAGGGCTCCGCGGGCCCCAGCATTTT
CDR3 protein: CASSQGTGLRGPQHF

D gene: TRBD1
CDR3 length: 12
V gene: TRBV12-5
clone size: once
J gene: TRBJ1-1
CDR3 DNA: TGTGCTAGTGGTTTGGGACAGGGGGTGGCTTTCTTT
CDR3 protein: CASGLGQGVAFF

D gene: TRBD1
CDR3 length: 11
V gene: TRBV20-1
clone size: .
J gene: TRBJ2-7
CDR3 DNA: TGCAGTGCTGACAGGGGCTACGAGCAGTACTTC
CDR3 protein: CSADRGYEQYF

D gene: TRBD1
CDR3 length: 15
V gene: TRBV27
clone size: .
J gene: TRBJ2-7
CDR3 DNA: TGTGCCAGCAGTTTATGGGGGACAGGCGCCTACGAGCAGTACTTC
CDR3 protein: CASSLWGTGAYEQYF

D gene: .
CDR3 length: 13
V gene: TRBV2
clone size: .
J gene: TRBJ1-1
CDR3 DNA: TGTGCCAGCAGTGGACAGTGGAACACTGAAGCTTTCTTT
CDR3 protein: CASSGQWNTEAFF

D gene: TRBD1
CDR3 length: 15
V gene: TRBV18
clone size: .
J gene: TRBJ2-1
CDR3 DNA: TGTGCCAGTTCACCGGGACAGGGGTCAAGGAATGAGCAGTTCTTC
CDR3 protein: CASSPGQGSRNEQFF

D gene: TRBD1
CDR3 length: 14
V gene: TRBV5-6
clone size: .
J gene: TRBJ2-7
CDR3 DNA: TGTGCCAGCAGCTTGGGACAGGGTCATAGGGAGCAGTACTTC
CDR3 protein: CASSLGQGHREQYF

D gene: .
CDR3 length: 16
V gene: TRBV6-6
clone size: few
J gene: TRBJ2-2
CDR3 DNA: TGTGCCAGCAGTGTGACTAGTGTTTCGAACACCGGGGAGCTGTTTTTT
CDR3 protein: CASSVTSVSNTGELFF

D gene: .
CDR3 length: 11
V gene: TRBV2
clone size: .
J gene: TRBJ2-7
CDR3 DNA: TGTGCCAGCAGAAATCTCTACGAGCAGTACTTC
CDR3 protein: CASRNLYEQYF

D gene: .
CDR3 length: 14
V gene: TRBV5-1
clone size: .
J gene: TRBJ2-5
CDR3 DNA: TGCGCCAGCAGCTTGGACAGGGGGGGCGAGACCCAGTACTTC
CDR3 protein: CASSLDRGGETQYF

D gene: .
CDR3 length: 15
V gene: TRBV7-8
clone size: .
J gene: TRBJ2-1
CDR3 DNA: TGTGCCAGCAGGGGTTGGCAGGGCTCCTACAATGAGCAGTTCTTC
CDR3 protein: CASRGWQGSYNEQFF